The clone carrying this T cell receptor (beta chain) was seen only a few times. This CDR3 comprises 14 residues. Germline CDR1 is LGHNA and CDR2 is YNFKEQ. The junction had 2 bases not matched to a gene; V was cut back by 4 bases and J by 2 bases. These data belong to a study of T-cell reconstitution after alpha-beta-depleted transplantation in children. Researchers prepared the TCRbeta library using unique molecular identifiers, the study reports. TCRdb ran MiXCR on the PCR reads and lists one entry per CDR3 protein. Of roughly 610,000 distinct CDR3 sequences in the sample, roughly a tenth are singletons; the top ten hold 4%.

The sample was PBMCs from the stem cell graft donor, taken from the stem cell graft. The chain links TRBV4-2 to TRBJ2-1, with 7 bases lining up with TRBD2. The TCR comes from a human donor who donated a stem cell graft to a child with acute myeloid leukemia. In nucleotides, the CDR3 is TGTGCCAGCAGCCCAGCGGGAACCTACAATGAGCAGTTCTTC. It translates to CASSPAGTYNEQFF.